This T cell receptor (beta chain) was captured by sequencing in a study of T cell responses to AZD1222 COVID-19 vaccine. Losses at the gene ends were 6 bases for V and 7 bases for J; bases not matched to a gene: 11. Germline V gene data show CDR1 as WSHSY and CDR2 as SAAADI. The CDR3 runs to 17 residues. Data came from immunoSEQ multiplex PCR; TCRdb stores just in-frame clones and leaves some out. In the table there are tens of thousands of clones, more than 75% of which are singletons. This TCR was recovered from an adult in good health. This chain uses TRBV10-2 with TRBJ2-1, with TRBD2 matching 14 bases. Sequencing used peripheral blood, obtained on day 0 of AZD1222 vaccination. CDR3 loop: CASRGLAGEVRFNEQFF. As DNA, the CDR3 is TGCGCCAGCAGGGGACTAGCGGGAGAGGTCAGATTTAATGAGCAGTTCTTC.